The 21 T cell receptor beta chains below all came from one sample that was sequenced in a study of T cell responses to AZD1222 COVID-19 vaccine. Libraries were prepared by immunoSEQ multiplex PCR; TCRdb keeps only in-frame clonotypes and omits some of them. The repertoire holds 92,000 or so clones, with approximately 90% as singletons. This specimen was peripheral blood, taken 28 days after the second AZD1222 dose. These receptors were taken from an adult who received the AZD1222 COVID-19 vaccine.

CDR3 residues: CATSRDTGGYGYTF. The DNA for the CDR3 is TGTGCCACCAGCAGAGATACAGGAGGCTATGGCTACACCTTC. This chain uses TRBV15 with TRBJ1-2, with a tentative D call TRBD1 (5 bases). The V end was cut by 0 bases, the J end by 4 bases, with 9 bases between. This CDR3 spans 14 amino acids. Germline lookup yields CDR1 LNHNV and CDR2 YYDKDF (reference sequence). The variable domain in full, with the rest retrieved from reference TRBV15 and TRBJ1-2, is DAMVIQNPRYQVTQFGKPVTLSCSQTLNHNVMYWYQQKSSQAPKLLFHYYDKDFNNEADTPDNFQSRRPNTSFCFLDIRSPGLGDTAMYLCATSRDTGGYGYTFGSGTRLTVV.

This clone occurred once. The genes are TRBV19 and TRBJ1-2, with 11 positions matching TRBD1. Germline trimming cut 5 bases from V and 6 bases from J; bases unmatched to any gene: 8. This CDR3 has 15 residues. Per the germline V gene, CDR1 is LNHDA and CDR2 is SQIVND (reference sequence). The CDR3 loop reads CASSRPGQGGNGYTF. The CDR3 DNA reads TGTGCCAGTAGTCGTCCGGGACAGGGGGGGAATGGCTACACCTTC.

The V gene is TRBV5-6, the J gene TRBJ2-3; no clear D. Germline lookup yields CDR1 SGHDT and CDR2 YYEEEE. Trimming removed 4 bases from V and 0 bases from J, with 15 bases in between. The CDR3 is 16 residues long. Written as DNA, the CDR3 is TGTGCCAGCAGCCCCAATAAGTTCGGGAGCACAGATACGCAGTATTTT. Encoded protein: CASSPNKFGSTDTQYF.

V is TRBV3-1 (or the pseudogene TRBV3-2) and J is TRBJ2-5, with no clear D. The CDR3 consists of 16 residues. Germline V gene sequence: CDR1 LGHDT, CDR2 YNNKEL (reference sequence). The V and J ends lost 1 base and 2 bases respectively, with 14 bases between them. The CDR3 sequence: CASSQGPKGLQETQYF. The CDR3 DNA follows: TGTGCCAGCAGCCAAGGACCAAAAGGGCTGCAAGAGACCCAGTACTTC.

This clone was recorded a few times. The chain joins TRBV7-2 to TRBJ1-2, with D unresolved. The CDR3 runs to 12 residues. Looked up from germline, CDR1 is SGHTA and CDR2 is FQGNSA. V lost 2 bases and J lost 6, with 7 bases in between. In DNA form, the CDR3 reads TGTGCCAGCAGCTTAAGGGCACATGGCTACACCTTC. Translating it yields CASSLRAHGYTF. Combining the CDR3 with reference TRBV7-2 and TRBJ1-2 gives the whole variable domain GAGVSQSPSNKVTEKGKDVELRCDPISGHTALYWYRQSLGQGLEFLIYFQGNSAPDKSGLPSDRFSAERTGGSVSTLTIQRTQQEDSAVYLCASSLRAHGYTFGSGTRLTVV.

The chain joins TRBV2 to TRBJ1-6; D gene uncertain. Looked up from germline, CDR1 is SNHLY and CDR2 is FYNNEI. The CDR3 runs to 17 residues. V lost 4 bases, J lost 9 bases, and 22 bases lay in between. Written as DNA, the CDR3 is TGTGCCAGCAGTGGTCAGCCTCGGGGTCGTCTGAGTTCACCCCTCCACTTT. Translating it yields CASSGQPRGRLSSPLHF.

The rearrangement links TRBV30 to TRBJ2-1; a possible D gene is TRBD2 (6 bases). This CDR3 is 12 amino acids long. V was clipped by 0 bases and J by 8 bases, with 8 bases between them. Germline loops: CDR1 GTSNPN, CDR2 SVGIG (reference sequence). CDR3 nucleotides: TGTGCCTGGAGTGTACTAGCCTATGAGCAGTTCTTC. Amino acids: CAWSVLAYEQFF.

The chain has TRBV4-1 and TRBJ2-6; 9 nucleotides agree with TRBD1. The J segment lost 2 bases and the V segment lost 1 base, leaving 3 bases of the junction unmatched. CDR3 length: 17 amino acids. Germline CDR1 MGHRA, CDR2 YSYEKL. The CDR3 DNA reads TGCGCCAGCAGCCAAGTGGACAGGGGCACTGGGGCCAACGTCCTGACTTTC. It codes for CASSQVDRGTGANVLTF.

This clone was seen a handful of times. V usage is TRBV28 and J usage is TRBJ1-5; 9 bases align to TRBD1. The CDR3 is 13 residues long. Germline-derived CDR1 and CDR2 are MDHEN and SYDVKM. The trim removed 11 bases at V and 3 bases at J, leaving 5 bases unmatched. This CDR3 is CAGRTGDNQPQHF. The CDR3 DNA follows: TGTGCCGGTAGGACAGGGGACAATCAGCCCCAGCATTTT.

This chain joins TRBV2 and TRBJ1-4; D gene uncertain. Trimming took 3 bases from V and 13 from J, leaving 6 bases between them. Germline loops: CDR1 SNHLY, CDR2 FYNNEI. This CDR3 region has 10 residues. The CDR3: CASSDTRLFF. DNA for the CDR3: TGTGCCAGCAGTGATACAAGACTGTTTTTT.

The DNA for the CDR3 is TGTGCCACCAGCAGAGATAAGGGGGAGCTGAACACCGGGGAGCTGTTTTTT. Its translation is CATSRDKGELNTGELFF. The rearrangement uses TRBV15 and TRBJ2-2; a weak D match, TRBD1 (6 bases). CDR1 and CDR2 from the germline V gene are LNHNV and YYDKDF (reference sequence). Trimming left V 0 bases short and J 1 base short, with 12 bases between. The CDR3 extends over 17 amino acids.

This clone was picked up a small number of times. The genes are TRBV10-3 and TRBJ1-6, with 8 bases aligning to TRBD1. The CDR3 is 13 residues long. V lost 0 bases to trimming and J lost 17 bases; unmatched junction nucleotides: 6. Germline values: CDR1 ENHRY, CDR2 SYGVKD. The CDR3 loop reads CAISESKGQGVHF. The CDR3 DNA reads as TGTGCCATCAGTGAGTCCAAAGGACAGGGTGTCCACTTT.

This clone appeared once. The rearrangement joins TRBV11-2 to TRBJ2-5; 7 nucleotides match TRBD2. Germline loops: CDR1 SGHAT, CDR2 FQNNGV. With 1 base clipped from V and 4 bases from J, the junction kept 3 bases outside the gene matches. This CDR3 spans 14 amino acids. The CDR3 DNA sequence: TGTGCCAGCAGCTTAGTGGCTAGCGGAGAGACCCAGTACTTC. Its protein is CASSLVASGETQYF. The complete variable domain, with remaining parts taken from reference TRBV11-2 and TRBJ2-5, reads EAGVAQSPRYKIIEKRQSVAFWCNPISGHATLYWYQQILGQGPKLLIQFQNNGVVDDSQLPKDRFSAERLKGVDSTLKIQPAKLEDSAVYLCASSLVASGETQYFGPGTRLLVL.

The chain carries TRBV7-6 and TRBJ2-5; 7 positions agree with TRBD1. The CDR3 spans 16 residues. After removal of 5 bases from V and 5 bases from J, the junction contained 14 bases not matched to a gene. The germline V gene has CDR1 SGHVS and CDR2 FNYEAQ. The CDR3: CASSQMTGIFGETQYF. CDR3 nucleotides: TGTGCCAGCAGCCAAATGACAGGGATATTTGGGGAGACCCAGTACTTC.

The J gene is TRBJ1-3, the V gene TRBV7-9, with TRBD1 matching 7 bases. The germline V gene encodes CDR1 SEHNR and CDR2 FQNEAQ (reference sequence). J gave up 4 bases and V 6 bases, and 6 bases lay outside the gene matches. The CDR3 runs to 14 residues. CDR3 loop: CASRQGLGGNTIYF. The CDR3 bases are TGTGCCAGCAGACAGGGGCTGGGAGGAAACACCATATATTTT.

DNA for the CDR3: TGTGCCAGCAGAAGCCCAGGGGATGAAAAACTGTTTTTT. The encoded protein is CASRSPGDEKLFF. The gene calls are TRBV2 and TRBJ1-4; possible D gene TRBD1, 6 bases. This CDR3 comprises 13 residues. The V end lost 6 bases, the J end lost 6 bases, and 11 bases lay between the germline ends. Germline V CDR1 and CDR2: SNHLY, FYNNEI.

This clone was seen a few times. This chain connects TRBV28 to TRBJ2-6, with D maybe TRBD2 (6 bases). Trimming removed 6 bases at V and 3 bases at J, with 12 bases between. This CDR3 contains 15 residues. The germline V gene has CDR1 MDHEN and CDR2 SYDVKM. The CDR3 bases are TGTGCCAGCAGCCCGGAGGGGATTGGGGCCAACGTCCTGACTTTC. Protein product: CASSPEGIGANVLTF.

This clone was counted once. J is TRBJ1-2 and V is TRBV5-1; perhaps TRBD1 as D (6 bases). Germline V gene lookup returns CDR1 SGHRS and CDR2 YFSETQ. This CDR3 has 13 residues. Trimming removed 3 bases from V and 6 bases from J, with 12 bases in between. The CDR3 region is CASSSLDRHGYTF. Written as DNA, the CDR3 is TGCGCCAGCAGCTCCTTAGACAGGCATGGCTACACCTTC.

The CDR3 here is CASSPTGGSEAFF. The CDR3 DNA sequence: TGCGCCAGCAGCCCGACAGGGGGTAGTGAAGCTTTCTTT. The V call is TRBV5-1, the J call TRBJ1-1, with 9 bases aligning to TRBD1. This CDR3 has 13 residues. The V gene's germline CDR1 is SGHRS and CDR2 YFSETQ. J was trimmed by 7 bases and V by 4 bases; bases with no gene match: 5.

The rearrangement uses TRBV7-9 and TRBJ2-2, with 7 bases identical to TRBD1. V was clipped by 7 bases and J by 2 bases; unmatched bases: 7. Germline assignment: CDR1 SEHNR and CDR2 FQNEAQ (reference sequence). The CDR3 runs 15 residues. The CDR3 bases are TGTGCCAGCACCACGGACAGGCTCAACACCGGGGAGCTGTTTTTT. Its protein product is CASTTDRLNTGELFF.

The J gene is TRBJ2-3, the V gene TRBV27; 10 nucleotides agree with TRBD2. There are 18 residues in the CDR3. Germline V gene sequence: CDR1 MNHEY, CDR2 SMNVEV (reference sequence). V dropped 4 bases and J dropped 2; count of bases not matched to a gene: 12. The CDR3 protein is CASSSPHERGGLTDTQYF. The DNA of the CDR3 is TGTGCCAGCAGTTCACCCCACGAGCGGGGGGGGCTCACAGATACGCAGTATTTT.